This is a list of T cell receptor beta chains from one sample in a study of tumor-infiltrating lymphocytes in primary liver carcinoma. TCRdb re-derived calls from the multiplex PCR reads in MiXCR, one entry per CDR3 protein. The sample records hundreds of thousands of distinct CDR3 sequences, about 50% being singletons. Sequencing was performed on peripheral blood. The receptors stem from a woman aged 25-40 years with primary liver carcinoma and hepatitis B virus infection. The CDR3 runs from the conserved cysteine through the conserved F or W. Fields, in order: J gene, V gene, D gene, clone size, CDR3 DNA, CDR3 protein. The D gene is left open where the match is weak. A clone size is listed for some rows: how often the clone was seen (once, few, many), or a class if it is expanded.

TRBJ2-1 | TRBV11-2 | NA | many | TGTGCCAGCAGCCCGGTTCTAGGGAGCAATGAGCAGTTCTTC | CASSPVLGSNEQFF
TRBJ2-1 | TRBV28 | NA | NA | TGTGCCAGCAGTTTAGAGGTAGAGCCCTACAATGAGCAGTTCTTC | CASSLEVEPYNEQFF
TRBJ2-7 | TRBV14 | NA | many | TGTGCCAGCAGCCAAGGGGGAAGGGGATCTTTCTACGAGCAGTACTTC | CASSQGGRGSFYEQYF
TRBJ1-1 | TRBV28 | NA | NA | TGTGCCAGCAGTTTAGGCCCGGCCGCTGAAGCTTTCTTT | CASSLGPAAEAFF
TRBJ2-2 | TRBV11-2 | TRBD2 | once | TGTGCCAGCAGCTTAGCCCGGACTAGCGTCGGGGAGCTGTCCTTT | CASSLARTSVGELSF
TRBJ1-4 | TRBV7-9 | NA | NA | TGTGCCAGCAGCTTAACGACTTCATGGCTGTTTTTT | CASSLTTSWLFF
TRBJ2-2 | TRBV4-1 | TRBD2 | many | TGCGCCAGCACCATACTAGCGGGAGGCCCTGGGACCGGGGAGCTGTTTTTT | CASTILAGGPGTGELFF
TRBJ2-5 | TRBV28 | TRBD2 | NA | TGTGCCAGCAGTTTTAGCGGGAGGGCCTGGGGAGAGACCCAGTACTTC | CASSFSGRAWGETQYF
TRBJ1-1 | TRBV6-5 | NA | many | TGTGCCAGCAGTTACTCGTTATGGGGGCTTGCGGACGACACTGAAGCTTTCTTT | CASSYSLWGLADDTEAFF
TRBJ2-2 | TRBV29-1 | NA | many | TGCAGCGTTGAGGAGGGCACCCGGAACACCGGGGAGCTGTTTTTT | CSVEEGTRNTGELFF
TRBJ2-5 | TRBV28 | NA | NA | TGTGCCAGCAGTCCACGGATGGGTTCTGAAGAGACCCAGTACTTC | CASSPRMGSEETQYF
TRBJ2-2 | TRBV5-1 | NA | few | TGCGCCAGCAGCGTTGCGGCCTCGAACACCGGGGAGCTGTTTTTT | CASSVAASNTGELFF
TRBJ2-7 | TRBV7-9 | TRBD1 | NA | TGTGCCAGTGCCGGGACAGGGTCCCTCGAGCAGTACTTC | CASAGTGSLEQYF
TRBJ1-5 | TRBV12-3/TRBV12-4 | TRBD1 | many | TGTGCCAGCAGTTTAGAGGCAGGGGGTTTGCAGCCCCAGCATTTT | CASSLEAGGLQPQHF
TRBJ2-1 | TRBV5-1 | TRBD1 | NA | TGCGCCAGCAGCTCGGGGGCGACAGGGGGCGGCGATGAGCAGTTCTTC | CASSSGATGGGDEQFF
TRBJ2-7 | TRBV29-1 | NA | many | TGCAGCGTTGCAGATTCCTACGAGCAGTACTTC | CSVADSYEQYF
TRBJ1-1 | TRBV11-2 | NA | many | TGTGCCAGCAGCCCCCTGGAGTATGGTGACACAGAAGCTTTCTTT | CASSPLEYGDTEAFF
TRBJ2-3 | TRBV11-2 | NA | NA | TGTGCCAGCAGCTTAATGACTAGAGGGAGACCGCAACAAGGACCGCAGTATTTT | CASSLMTRGRPQQGPQYF
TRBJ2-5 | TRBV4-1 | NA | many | TGCGCCAGCAGCCCCTGGGACGTCCCGGGAGAGACCCAGTACTTC | CASSPWDVPGETQYF
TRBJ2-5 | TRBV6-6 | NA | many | TGTGCCAGCAGTTACTCGGCAGGGGTCGAGACCCAGTACTTC | CASSYSAGVETQYF
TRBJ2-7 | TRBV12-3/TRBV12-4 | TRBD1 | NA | TGTGCCAGCAGTTTAGATGACAGGGATTTTCGGTACTTC | CASSLDDRDFRYF
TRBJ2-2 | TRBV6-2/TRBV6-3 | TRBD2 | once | TGTGCCAGCAGTTACTCGTTGGGACTAGCGGGAGGGTTCACCACCGGGGAGCTGTTATTT | CASSYSLGLAGGFTTGELLF
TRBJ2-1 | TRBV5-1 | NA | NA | TGCGACAGCAGCTTGGAAGGGAGACTCTACAATGAGCAGTTCTTC | CDSSLEGRLYNEQFF
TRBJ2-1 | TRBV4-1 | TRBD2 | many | TGCGCCAGCAGTCGGGACTACAGGAATGAGCAGTTCTTC | CASSRDYRNEQFF
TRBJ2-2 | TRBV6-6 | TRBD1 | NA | TGTGCCAGCAGTTACTCACCGGGACAGCACACCGGGGAGCTGTTTTTT | CASSYSPGQHTGELFF
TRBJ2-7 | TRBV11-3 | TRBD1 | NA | TGTGCCAGTAGCACAGGGACAGAGGGCTCCTACGAGCAGTACTTC | CASSTGTEGSYEQYF
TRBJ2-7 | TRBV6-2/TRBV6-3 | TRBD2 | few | TGTGCCAGCAGCGGTGGGACTAGCGGGAGGGCCTACGAGCAGTACTTC | CASSGGTSGRAYEQYF
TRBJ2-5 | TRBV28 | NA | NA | TGTGCCAGCAGTTTAATCACAGGGTTTGAGACCCAGTACTTC | CASSLITGFETQYF
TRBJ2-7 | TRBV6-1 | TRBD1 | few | TGTGCCAGCAGTGAAGCTGCTCCGGGACAGGGGTGGTACGAGCAGTACTTC | CASSEAAPGQGWYEQYF
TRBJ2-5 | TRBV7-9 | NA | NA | TGTGCCAGCAGCCCCAGAGGGCAACACCAAGAGACCCAGTACTTC | CASSPRGQHQETQYF
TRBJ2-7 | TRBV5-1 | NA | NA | TGCGCCAGCAGCTCCTATTTCAGCGCGGTCGGCGAGCAATACTTC | CASSSYFSAVGEQYF
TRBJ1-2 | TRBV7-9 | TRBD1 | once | TGTGCCAGCAGCCACGACAGGGTCGGCTATGGCTACACCTTC | CASSHDRVGYGYTF